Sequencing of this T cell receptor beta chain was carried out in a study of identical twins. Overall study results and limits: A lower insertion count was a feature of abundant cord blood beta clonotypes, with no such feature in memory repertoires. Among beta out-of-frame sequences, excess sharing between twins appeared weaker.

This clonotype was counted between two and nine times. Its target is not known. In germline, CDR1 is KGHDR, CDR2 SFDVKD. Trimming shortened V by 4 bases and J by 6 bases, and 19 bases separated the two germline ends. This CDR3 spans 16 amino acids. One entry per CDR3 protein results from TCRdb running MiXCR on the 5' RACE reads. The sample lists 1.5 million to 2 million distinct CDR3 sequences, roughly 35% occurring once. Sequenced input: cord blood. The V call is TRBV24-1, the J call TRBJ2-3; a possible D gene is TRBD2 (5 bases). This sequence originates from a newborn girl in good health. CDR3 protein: CATSDSGHPWVDTQYF. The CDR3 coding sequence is TGTGCCACCAGTGACAGCGGCCATCCGTGGGTTGATACGCAGTATTTT.